This T cell receptor beta chain was identified during a study of blood T cell repertoires in COVID-19. Study in general: Samples representing acute and convalescent COVID-19 were sourced from the United States, Italy and Spain. T cells, B-cell-depleted T cells, or PBMCs supplied cDNA or gDNA.

The germline gives CDR1 SGHTA, CDR2 FQGNSA. This CDR3 comprises 15 residues. V lost 4 bases, J lost 4 bases, and 5 bases stayed unmatched. Original data processing: It was from reference gene primer amplification that nucleated cell counts were estimated. TCRdb's copy holds only in-frame clones and misses some; the assay was immunoSEQ multiplex PCR. V and J calls and clone size are copied from that table; D and trimming were computed from the DNA. The table records 150,000 to 200,000 clones, roughly 84% of them present only once. This receptor was obtained from a human donor in a cohort sampled during active COVID-19. This chain links TRBV7-2 with TRBJ1-3, with 9 bases aligning to TRBD1. Sequencing was done on a sample of peripheral blood. The CDR3 nucleotides read TGTGCCAGCAGCTCCTCGACAGGGGGGGGAAACACCATATATTTT. Translated: CASSSSTGGGNTIYF. Filled out from reference TRBV7-2 and TRBJ1-3, the complete variable domain reads GAGVSQSPSNKVTEKGKDVELRCDPISGHTALYWYRQSLGQGLEFLIYFQGNSAPDKSGLPSDRFSAERTGGSVSTLTIQRTQQEDSAVYLCASSSSTGGGNTIYFGEGSWLTVV.